The 6 T cell receptor beta chains below all came from one sample that was sequenced in a study of T cell responses to AZD1222 COVID-19 vaccine (dated by TCRdb to the early 2020s). The library was produced with the immunoSEQ multiplex PCR assay. TCRdb provides this immuneACCESS table in a form limited to in-frame rearrangements. Some clones are lacking; in checked studies, under half of them reflect an unresolved V gene, and why the rest are absent is not known. The sample data list 130,000 or so clones, and 75% to 90% of these were observed just once. Of the sample, roughly 6.3% is held by the ten largest clones. Read against the paper, the sample's time point label means: baseline before first vaccination. The sample consisted of peripheral blood, taken on day 0 of AZD1222 vaccination. The source is an adult in good health.

This clone was detected only once. The J gene is TRBJ1-1, the V gene TRBV9; unclear D gene. The CDR3 contains 13 residues. From germline, CDR1 is SGDLS and CDR2 YYNGEE. The V end was cut by 2 bases, the J end by 2 bases, with 7 bases between. CDR3 amino acids: CASSVLPNTEAFF. As DNA, the CDR3 is TGTGCCAGCAGCGTCCTCCCTAACACTGAAGCTTTCTTT.

This clone was observed a few times. The chain has TRBV18 and TRBJ2-5, with D possibly being TRBD2 (6 bases). The CDR3 is made up of 13 amino acids. Trimming removed 2 bases from V and 5 bases from J, with 9 bases in between. The germline V gene encodes CDR1 KGHSH and CDR2 LQKENI. CDR3 sequence: CASSPGAGETQYF. CDR3 sequence (DNA): TGTGCCAGCTCACCAGGGGCGGGGGAGACCCAGTACTTC.

The rearrangement joins TRBV27 to TRBJ1-5, with 9 bases lining up with TRBD1. There are 14 residues in the CDR3. V gave up 4 bases and J gave up 6 bases; unmatched junction bases: 4. Germline-derived CDR1 and CDR2 are MNHEY and SMNVEV (reference sequence). CDR3 coding DNA: TGTGCCAGCAGTTCGGACAGGGGAGGTCAGCCCCAGCATTTT. Translating it yields CASSSDRGGQPQHF.

The chain couples TRBV27 to TRBJ1-4, with 7 positions matching TRBD1. CDR1 and CDR2 (germline): MNHEY, SMNVEV (reference sequence). V was clipped by 7 bases and J by 5 bases; unmatched bases: 7. This CDR3 region has 14 residues. The CDR3 spells CASKTGNFNEKLFF. The CDR3 DNA is TGTGCCAGCAAGACAGGGAACTTCAATGAAAAACTGTTTTTT.

This clone showed up just a few times. The gene calls are TRBV5-1 and TRBJ2-7; D gene uncertain. Germline CDR1 and CDR2: SGHRS and YFSETQ. This CDR3 has 14 amino acids. Between the trimmed V and J ends, which lost 4 bases and 4 bases, there was a span of 15 bases. CDR3 sequence reads: CASSARPEMYEQYF. CDR3 in DNA: TGCGCCAGCAGCGCAAGGCCAGAGATGTACGAGCAGTACTTC.

This clone has only a few counts. The CDR3 here is CASSDSQGIYGYTF. The CDR3 nucleotides read TGTGCCAGCTCAGACTCACAGGGGATCTATGGCTACACCTTC. The chain couples TRBV18 to TRBJ1-2, with TRBD1 matching 7 bases. The ends lost 5 bases at V and 4 bases at J; junction bases unmatched: 7. The CDR3 has 14 amino acids. CDR1 is KGHSH, CDR2 LQKENI, per germline.